Listed here are 10 T cell receptor beta chains from one sample, sequenced in a study of metastatic and nonmetastatic thyroid tumors. TCRdb redid the clone calls on the PCR reads using MiXCR. The sample has roughly 16,000 clones, 30% to 35% seen once. No patient received treatment before thyroid surgery. The material sequenced was blood. The receptors shown here come from a female donor with papillary thyroid cancer or a benign thyroid nodule (not recorded which). Some clones in this sample may be carry-over from other donors' samples.

By share, this clone ranks as medium-sized. J is TRBJ1-2 and V is TRBV10-3; 9 nucleotides align to TRBD1. The junction had 3 bases not matched to a gene; V was cut back by 7 bases and J by 0 bases. Germline-derived CDR1 and CDR2 are ENHRY and SYGVKD. The CDR3 runs 14 residues. The CDR3 here is CAIKGTGPNYGYTF. Here the CDR3 DNA reads TGTGCCATCAAGGGGACAGGGCCTAACTATGGCTACACCTTC.

This clone was observed many times. The chain uses TRBV2 and TRBJ1-5; maybe TRBD1 (5 bases). This CDR3 comprises 14 residues. The V end was cut by 3 bases, the J end by 5 bases, with 11 bases between. Germline V gene lookup returns CDR1 SNHLY and CDR2 FYNNEI. CDR3 protein: CASSDSGGDQPQHF. The DNA for the CDR3 is TGTGCCAGCAGTGACTCGGGGGGTGATCAGCCCCAGCATTTT.

This clone was recorded many times. The chain recombines TRBV4-2 with TRBJ2-1, with TRBD2 as a possible D gene (5 bases). The CDR3 has 15 residues. CDR1 and CDR2 (germline): LGHNA, YNFKEQ. Trimming took 1 base from V and 9 from J, leaving 16 bases between them. The CDR3 spells CASSQGMAMAGEQFF. In DNA form, the CDR3 reads TGTGCCAGCAGCCAAGGGATGGCAATGGCGGGTGAGCAGTTCTTC.

J is TRBJ1-2 and V is TRBV30; D gene uncertain. This CDR3 has 14 amino acids. CDR1 is GTSNPN, CDR2 SVGIG, per germline (reference sequence). The ends were cut back, 3 bases at V and 1 base at J, with 12 bases in the middle. The CDR3 reads CAWRIARVNYGYTF. In nucleotides, the CDR3 is TGTGCCTGGAGGATCGCGAGAGTTAACTATGGCTACACCTTC.

Many counts were recorded for this clone. The chain couples TRBV3-1 to TRBJ1-1, with D unclear. Per the germline V gene, CDR1 is LGHDT and CDR2 is YNNKEL (reference sequence). This CDR3 has 15 residues. Trimming shortened V by 1 base and J by 7 bases, and 16 bases separated the two germline ends. The CDR3: CASSQVGFIVGEAFF. CDR3 nucleotide sequence: TGTGCCAGCAGCCAAGTGGGGTTTATAGTGGGTGAAGCTTTCTTT.

This clone rates as medium-sized. The rearrangement links TRBV12-3 or TRBV12-4 to TRBJ2-5, with unresolved D. The CDR3 runs 13 residues. The V gene lost 2 bases and the J gene lost 5 bases, with 9 bases spanning the gap. The DNA for the CDR3 is TGTGCCAGCAGTTTATATCGGCGGGAGACCCAGTACTTC. It is translated as CASSLYRRETQYF.

In this sample, this clone is medium-sized. This rearrangement joins TRBV19 to TRBJ1-1; TRBD1 agrees at 8 bases. The CDR3 has 15 residues. The V and J ends lost 6 bases and 4 bases, in that order; junction bases with no gene match: 10. Germline V CDR1 and CDR2: LNHDA, SQIVND (reference sequence). CDR3 bases: TGTGCCAGTAGGGACAGGGAGCCTTACGGCACTGAAGCTTTCTTT. Its translation is CASRDREPYGTEAFF.

CDR3 amino acids: CSATWTGDDNQPQHF. CDR3 sequence (DNA): TGCAGTGCTACCTGGACAGGGGATGACAATCAGCCCCAGCATTTT. The chain uses TRBV20-1 and TRBJ1-5, with 9 bases aligning to TRBD1. The CDR3 consists of 15 residues. Germline CDR1 reads DFQATT; CDR2 reads SNEGSKA (reference sequence). J was trimmed by 3 bases and V by 4 bases; bases with no gene match: 7.

At least ten counts were recorded for this clone. J is TRBJ1-6 and V is TRBV19; 7 bases match TRBD1. V gave up 5 bases and J gave up 6 bases; unmatched junction bases: 7. Germline V gives CDR1 LNHDA, CDR2 SQIVND (reference sequence). The CDR3 runs to 15 residues. CDR3 nucleotide sequence: TGTGCCAGTAGTGCAACAGGGGCCCTTAATTCACCCCTCCACTTT. It yields the protein CASSATGALNSPLHF.

The chain carries TRBV20-1 and TRBJ2-5; the match to TRBD2 covers 14 bases. Germline-derived CDR1 and CDR2 are DFQATT and SNEGSKA (reference sequence). This CDR3 comprises 23 residues. The junction had 29 bases not matched to a gene; V was cut back by 3 bases and J by 5 bases. The CDR3 nucleotides are TGCAGTGCTAGGGGGTACAGGGAAGCTTTATCCTGGGGGACTAGCGGGAGCCGGGAGACCCAGTACTTC. As protein: CSARGYREALSWGTSGSRETQYF.